A selection of T cell receptor beta chains follows, all from one sample in a study of cytomegalovirus exposure and HLA in healthy donors. Sequenced by immunoSEQ multiplex PCR; TCRdb stores in-frame clones only, minus some. The sample contains roughly 50,000 clones, over 85% of which appear only once. Input material: PBMCs. The receptors were sampled from a man younger than 35 in good health and CMV-seronegative. The CDR3 runs from the conserved cysteine through the conserved F or W. D genes are given only for firm matches. Clone size, where shown, is once, few, many, or a class for clones that have expanded.

J	size	D	V	CDR3	DNA
TRBJ2-1	.	TRBD2	TRBV11-2	CASSLGLAGGSSYNEQFF	TGTGCCAGCAGCTTGGGACTAGCGGGCGGGAGCTCCTACAATGAGCAGTTCTTC
TRBJ2-4	.	TRBD2	TRBV15	CATSEYSGSFALAKNIQYF	TGTGCCACCAGCGAATATAGCGGGAGCTTCGCCCTAGCCAAAAACATTCAGTACTTC
TRBJ2-2	once	.	TRBV7-2	CASSFSGTSNTGELFF	TGTGCCAGCAGCTTTTCCGGGACTTCAAACACCGGGGAGCTGTTTTTT
TRBJ2-2	.	.	TRBV29-1	CSVGRPGLNTGELFF	TGCAGCGTTGGGCGACCGGGACTGAACACCGGGGAGCTGTTTTTT
TRBJ2-7	.	.	TRBV18	CASSPGHEQYF	TGTGCCAGCTCACCAGGGCACGAGCAGTACTTC
TRBJ2-3	.	.	TRBV5-1	CASSYGDSRIYTDTQYF	TGCGCCAGCAGCTACGGGGACTCACGAATCTACACAGATACGCAGTATTTT
TRBJ2-1	.	.	TRBV5-1	CASGSAVGYNEQFF	TGCGCCAGCGGCTCAGCGGTGGGCTACAATGAGCAGTTCTTC
TRBJ2-3	.	TRBD2	TRBV5-6	CASSRAGVVDTQYF	TGTGCCAGCAGCCGAGCGGGAGTGGTGGATACGCAGTATTTT
TRBJ2-3	.	.	TRBV5-5	CASIPDTYTDTQYF	TGTGCCAGCATCCCGGACACTTACACAGATACGCAGTATTTT
TRBJ2-7	.	TRBD2	TRBV15	CATSREAGVYEQYF	TGTGCCACCAGCAGAGAAGCGGGAGTGTACGAGCAGTACTTC
TRBJ1-3	.	.	TRBV30	CAWMSAFQSSESRDSGNTIYF	TGTGCCTGGATGTCAGCGTTTCAGTCCTCCGAGTCTAGAGATTCTGGAAACACCATATATTTT
TRBJ1-1	.	.	TRBV6-6	CASSYRPRGDTEAFF	TGTGCCAGCAGTTACCGGCCCAGGGGCGACACTGAAGCTTTCTTT
TRBJ2-1	.	.	TRBV7-8	CASSLAARAIDNEQFF	TGTGCCAGCAGCTTAGCAGCGCGGGCTATCGACAATGAGCAGTTCTTC
TRBJ2-5	.	.	TRBV30	CAWKLLSWETQYF	TGTGCCTGGAAACTATTGAGTTGGGAGACCCAGTACTTC
TRBJ2-7	.	.	TRBV5-4	CASSLSGAQVEQYF	TGTGCCAGCAGCTTAAGTGGGGCACAGGTGGAGCAGTACTTC
TRBJ2-4	.	.	TRBV5-4	CASSTGHLTDVQYF	TGTGCCAGCAGTACCGGACATCTAACTGACGTTCAGTACTTC
TRBJ1-2	.	.	TRBV13	CASSSQGRRGYTF	TGTGCCAGCAGCTCACAGGGTCGTCGTGGCTACACCTTC
TRBJ2-2	.	.	TRBV4-3	CASSLGQYDPGELFF	TGCGCCAGCAGCCTCGGACAGTATGATCCCGGGGAGCTGTTTTTT
TRBJ1-4	.	.	TRBV19	CASSLQASTNEKLFF	TGTGCCAGTAGTTTACAGGCTTCAACTAATGAAAAACTGTTTTTT
TRBJ1-1	.	.	TRBV2	CASTGEGTEAFF	TGTGCCAGCACGGGTGAGGGCACTGAAGCTTTCTTT
TRBJ2-7	once	TRBD2	TRBV6-6	CASSYSGGLEDDEQYF	TGTGCCAGCAGTTATTCGGGAGGGCTCGAGGACGACGAGCAGTACTTC
TRBJ2-5	.	.	TRBV30	CAWSVVESSETQYF	TGTGCCTGGAGTGTTGTGGAGAGTTCCGAGACCCAGTACTTC
TRBJ2-7	.	TRBD1	TRBV6-5	CASGQVPLYEQYF	TGTGCCAGTGGACAGGTCCCACTCTACGAGCAGTACTTC
TRBJ2-1	.	TRBD2	TRBV11-1	CASRQPTSGSNEQFF	TGTGCCAGCAGACAACCTACCAGCGGGAGCAATGAGCAGTTCTTC
TRBJ1-5	.	.	TRBV6-1	CASSAEVGQPQHF	TGTGCCAGCAGTGCAGAGGTAGGTCAGCCCCAGCATTTT
TRBJ1-1	.	.	TRBV5-1	CASSLAAGLNTEAFF	TGCGCCAGCAGCTTGGCGGCAGGGTTGAACACTGAAGCTTTCTTT
TRBJ2-3	.	.	TRBV2	CASAVISTDTQYF	TGTGCCAGCGCGGTTATAAGCACAGATACGCAGTATTTT
TRBJ1-2	.	.	TRBV7-9	CASSLDTSTYGYTF	TGTGCCAGCAGCTTAGACACCTCCACCTATGGCTACACCTTC
TRBJ1-1	.	.	TRBV6-5	CASSLEGPLFGTEAFF	TGTGCCAGCAGTTTAGAGGGTCCCCTGTTTGGCACTGAAGCTTTCTTT
TRBJ2-7	.	TRBD2	TRBV5-6	CASSFLANPTSGSHEQYF	TGTGCCAGCAGCTTTCTGGCAAACCCGACTAGCGGGAGCCACGAGCAGTACTTC
TRBJ2-1	once	TRBD2	TRBV18	CASSPPLAGNNEQFF	TGTGCCAGCTCACCACCGTTAGCGGGAAACAATGAGCAGTTCTTC
TRBJ2-1	.	TRBD2	TRBV5-1	CASGRTSEYNEQFF	TGCGCCAGCGGGAGGACTAGCGAGTACAATGAGCAGTTCTTC
TRBJ2-2	once	.	TRBV4-3	CASSPRGIGELFF	TGCGCCAGCAGCCCCCGCGGAATCGGGGAGCTGTTTTTT
TRBJ1-1	.	.	TRBV6-5	CASRQQYTEAFF	TGTGCCAGCAGGCAACAGTACACTGAAGCTTTCTTT
TRBJ1-4	.	TRBD1	TRBV7-9	CASSTGQAAKLFF	TGTGCCAGCAGCACCGGACAGGCTGCAAAACTGTTTTTT
TRBJ1-5	.	.	TRBV7-8	CASSTEGVNSNQPQHF	TGTGCCAGCAGCACCGAGGGGGTAAATAGCAATCAGCCCCAGCATTTT
TRBJ1-1	.	.	TRBV7-2	CASSLHGRGNTEAFF	TGTGCCAGCAGCTTACATGGAAGAGGGAACACTGAAGCTTTCTTT
TRBJ1-3	.	TRBD1	TRBV10-3	CAIGDSLGAWNTIYF	TGTGCCATCGGGGACAGTTTGGGGGCTTGGAACACCATATATTTT
TRBJ2-3	.	.	TRBV28	CASSLSGTDTQYF	TGTGCCAGCAGTTTGAGCGGCACAGATACGCAGTATTTT
TRBJ2-2	.	.	TRBV10-3	CAISPLMGRPPNTGELFF	TGTGCCATCAGTCCCCTTATGGGGAGGCCCCCGAACACCGGGGAGCTGTTTTTT
TRBJ2-1	.	TRBD1	TRBV19	CASSPGGGSYNEQFF	TGTGCCAGTAGCCCAGGGGGCGGCTCCTACAATGAGCAGTTCTTC
TRBJ2-1	.	.	TRBV5-1	CASSLGAPYNEQFF	TGCGCCAGCAGCTTGGGAGCCCCCTACAATGAGCAGTTCTTC
TRBJ2-3	.	TRBD1	TRBV30	CAWSVLPAGGEDTQYF	TGTGCCTGGAGTGTACTGCCGGCAGGGGGCGAGGATACGCAGTATTTT
TRBJ2-5	.	.	TRBV6-1	CASSELFGENGRTQYF	TGTGCCAGCAGTGAACTTTTCGGGGAAAATGGGAGGACCCAGTACTTC
TRBJ1-1	.	.	TRBV28	CASSFSRGGTEAFF	TGTGCCAGCAGTTTTTCGAGGGGGGGCACTGAAGCTTTCTTT
TRBJ2-2	few	.	TRBV19	CASSALGAGTGELFF	TGTGCCAGTAGTGCTCTAGGGGCCGGCACCGGGGAGCTGTTTTTT
TRBJ2-2	.	.	TRBV4-2	CASSQRTVQGTGELFF	TGTGCCAGCAGCCAAAGGACAGTCCAAGGGACCGGGGAGCTGTTTTTT
TRBJ2-2	.	TRBD1	TRBV6-5	CASSPMTGVEEELFF	TGTGCCAGCAGTCCGATGACAGGGGTAGAGGAGGAGCTGTTTTTT
TRBJ2-3	once	.	TRBV11-2	CASSLDLGTTDTQYF	TGTGCCAGCAGCTTAGATCTGGGCACCACAGATACGCAGTATTTT
TRBJ2-7	.	TRBD2	TRBV5-4	CASSPEGGIHEQYF	TGTGCCAGCAGCCCGGAGGGAGGGATCCACGAGCAGTACTTC
TRBJ2-1	.	.	TRBV7-8	CASKAVGGHEQFF	TGTGCCAGCAAGGCGGTCGGAGGCCATGAGCAGTTCTTC
TRBJ2-1	.	TRBD2	TRBV4-2	CASSPLGGQRDASYNEQFF	TGTGCCAGCAGCCCACTGGGTGGGCAGCGGGATGCTTCCTACAATGAGCAGTTCTTC
TRBJ1-3	.	.	TRBV29-1	CSVASSSGNTIYF	TGCAGCGTTGCATCCAGCTCTGGAAACACCATATATTTT
TRBJ2-1	.	TRBD1	TRBV18	CASSPGQGREQFF	TGTGCCAGCTCACCTGGACAGGGAAGGGAGCAGTTCTTC
TRBJ1-2	.	.	TRBV11-3	CASSPGVEGRSF	TGTGCCAGCAGCCCAGGAGTGGAGGGACGATCATTC
TRBJ1-1	once	.	TRBV27	CASQQGTNTEAFF	TGTGCCAGCCAACAGGGAACGAACACTGAAGCTTTCTTT